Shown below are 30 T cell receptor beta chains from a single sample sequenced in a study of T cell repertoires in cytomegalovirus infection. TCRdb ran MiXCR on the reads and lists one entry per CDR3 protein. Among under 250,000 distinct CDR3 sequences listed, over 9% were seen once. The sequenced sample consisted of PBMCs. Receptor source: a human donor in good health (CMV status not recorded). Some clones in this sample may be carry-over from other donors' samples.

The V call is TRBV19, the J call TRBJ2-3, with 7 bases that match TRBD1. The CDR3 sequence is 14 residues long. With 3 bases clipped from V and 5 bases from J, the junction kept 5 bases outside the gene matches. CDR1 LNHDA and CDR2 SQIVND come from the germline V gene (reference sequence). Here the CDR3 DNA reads TGTGCCAGTAGTATGGGACAGCCCGGAGATACGCAGTATTTT. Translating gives CASSMGQPGDTQYF.

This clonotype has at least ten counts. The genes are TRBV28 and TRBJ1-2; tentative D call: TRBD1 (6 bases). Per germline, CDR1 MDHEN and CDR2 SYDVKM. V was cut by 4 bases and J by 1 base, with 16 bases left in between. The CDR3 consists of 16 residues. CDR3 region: CASSWGPAGFNYGYTF. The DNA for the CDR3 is TGTGCCAGCAGTTGGGGGCCAGCGGGGTTTAACTATGGCTACACCTTC.

The CDR3 sequence is CASRGMRAQDNEKLFF. In nucleotides, the CDR3 is TGTGCCAGCAGAGGGATGCGGGCGCAAGATAATGAAAAACTGTTTTTT. The chain is built from TRBV6-2 or TRBV6-3 and TRBJ1-4, with D unclear. CDR1 is MNHEY, CDR2 SVGEGT, per germline. The CDR3 runs 16 residues. Trimming left V 6 bases short and J 4 bases short, with 18 bases between.

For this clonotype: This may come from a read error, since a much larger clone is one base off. Written as DNA, the CDR3 is TGTGCCAGCAGCCCGAGCCGCGGCAGGTGCACTGAAGCTTTCTTT. As protein: CASSPSRGRCTEAFF. The chain has TRBV5-4 and TRBJ1-1; D gene uncertain. Germline V gives CDR1 SGHNT, CDR2 YYREEE (reference sequence). Trimming took off 4 bases at V and 4 bases at J, with 17 bases between the two ends. This CDR3 comprises 15 residues.

CDR3 in amino acids: CASSVTSPRTDTQYF. CDR3 bases: TGTGCCAGCAGCGTTACTAGCCCTCGCACAGATACGCAGTATTTT. This sequence joins TRBV7-4 and TRBJ2-3; D possibly corresponds to TRBD2 (6 bases). With 5 bases removed from V and 1 base from J, the gap between germline ends came to 13 bases. The CDR3 runs 15 residues. Germline CDR1 and CDR2: SGHVT and SQSDAQ.

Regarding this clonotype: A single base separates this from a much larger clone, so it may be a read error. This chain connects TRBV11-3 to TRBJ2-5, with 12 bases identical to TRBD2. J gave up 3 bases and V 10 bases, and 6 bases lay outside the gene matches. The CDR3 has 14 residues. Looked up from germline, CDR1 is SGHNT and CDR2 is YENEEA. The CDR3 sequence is CANTRLAGEETQYF. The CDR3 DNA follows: TGTGCCAACACCCGACTAGCGGGAGAAGAGACCCAGTACTTC.

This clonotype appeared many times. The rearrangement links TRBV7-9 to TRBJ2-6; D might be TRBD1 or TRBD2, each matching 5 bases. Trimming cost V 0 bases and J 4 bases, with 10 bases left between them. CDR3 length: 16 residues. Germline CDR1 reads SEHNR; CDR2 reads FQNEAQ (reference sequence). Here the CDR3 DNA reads TGTGCCAGCAGCTTAGCAACGGGGACGGGGGCCAACGTCCTGACTTTC. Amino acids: CASSLATGTGANVLTF.

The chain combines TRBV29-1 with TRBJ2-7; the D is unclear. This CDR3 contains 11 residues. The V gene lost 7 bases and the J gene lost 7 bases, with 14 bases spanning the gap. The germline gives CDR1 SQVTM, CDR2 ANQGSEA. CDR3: CSARALGEQYF. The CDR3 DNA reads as TGCAGCGCACGCGCCTTGGGGGAGCAGTACTTC.

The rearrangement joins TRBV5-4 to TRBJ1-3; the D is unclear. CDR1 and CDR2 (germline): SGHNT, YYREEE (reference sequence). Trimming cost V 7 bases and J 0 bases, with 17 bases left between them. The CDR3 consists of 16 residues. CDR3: CASSLGGHLSGNTIYF. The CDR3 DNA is TGTGCCAGCTCCCTTGGCGGTCACCTCTCTGGAAACACCATATATTTT.

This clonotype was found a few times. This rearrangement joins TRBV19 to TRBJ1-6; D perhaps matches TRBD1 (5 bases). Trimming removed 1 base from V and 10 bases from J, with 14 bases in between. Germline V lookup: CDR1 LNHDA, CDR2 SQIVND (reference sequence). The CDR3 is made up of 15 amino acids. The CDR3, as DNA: TGTGCCAGTAGTATAGCTGAGGGGCGCGAATCACCCCTCCACTTT. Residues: CASSIAEGRESPLHF.

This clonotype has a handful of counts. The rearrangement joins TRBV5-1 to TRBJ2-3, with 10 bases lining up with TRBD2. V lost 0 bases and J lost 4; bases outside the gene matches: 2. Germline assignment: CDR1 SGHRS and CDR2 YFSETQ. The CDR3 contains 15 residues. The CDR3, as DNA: TGCGCCAGCAGCTTGGAGGGACTAGCGTCAGATACGCAGTATTTT. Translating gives CASSLEGLASDTQYF.

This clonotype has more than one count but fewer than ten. The CDR3 here is CASASQPENYGYTF. In DNA, the CDR3 is TGTGCCAGCGCATCTCAACCCGAGAACTATGGCTACACCTTC. The chain carries TRBV9 and TRBJ1-2; the D is unclear. The CDR3 covers 14 residues. Trimming took 7 bases from V and 2 from J, leaving 15 bases between them. Germline lookup yields CDR1 SGDLS and CDR2 YYNGEE.

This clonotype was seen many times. The chain's CDR3 is CASSFRRNEQFF. The CDR3, as DNA: TGTGCCAGCAGCTTTAGGCGCAATGAGCAGTTCTTC. The gene calls are TRBV7-2 and TRBJ2-1; D call uncertain. V dropped 3 bases and J dropped 6 bases, with 6 bases sitting between them. CDR1 is SGHTA and CDR2 is FQGNSA in the germline V gene. The CDR3 runs to 12 residues. Based on the CDR3 plus reference TRBV7-2 and TRBJ2-1, the full variable domain is GAGVSQSPSNKVTEKGKDVELRCDPISGHTALYWYRQSLGQGLEFLIYFQGNSAPDKSGLPSDRFSAERTGGSVSTLTIQRTQQEDSAVYLCASSFRRNEQFFGPGTRLTVL.

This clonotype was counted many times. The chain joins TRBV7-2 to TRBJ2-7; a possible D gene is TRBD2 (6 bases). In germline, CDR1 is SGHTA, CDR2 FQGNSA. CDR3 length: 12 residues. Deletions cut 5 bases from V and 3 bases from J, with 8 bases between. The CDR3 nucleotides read TGTGCCAGCAGCCACGGGAGCTACGAGCAGTACTTC. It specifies CASSHGSYEQYF. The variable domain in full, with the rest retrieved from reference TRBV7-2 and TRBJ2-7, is GAGVSQSPSNKVTEKGKDVELRCDPISGHTALYWYRQSLGQGLEFLIYFQGNSAPDKSGLPSDRFSAERTGGSVSTLTIQRTQQEDSAVYLCASSHGSYEQYFGPGTRLTVT.

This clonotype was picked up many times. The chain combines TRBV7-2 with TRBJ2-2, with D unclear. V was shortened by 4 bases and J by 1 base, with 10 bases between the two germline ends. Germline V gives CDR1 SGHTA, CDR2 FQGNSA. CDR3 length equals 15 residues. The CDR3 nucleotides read TGTGCCAGCAGCTCCCTACTGGGGAACACCGGGGAGCTGTTTTTT. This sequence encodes CASSSLLGNTGELFF. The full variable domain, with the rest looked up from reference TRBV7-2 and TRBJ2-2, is GAGVSQSPSNKVTEKGKDVELRCDPISGHTALYWYRQSLGQGLEFLIYFQGNSAPDKSGLPSDRFSAERTGGSVSTLTIQRTQQEDSAVYLCASSSLLGNTGELFFGEGSRLTVL.

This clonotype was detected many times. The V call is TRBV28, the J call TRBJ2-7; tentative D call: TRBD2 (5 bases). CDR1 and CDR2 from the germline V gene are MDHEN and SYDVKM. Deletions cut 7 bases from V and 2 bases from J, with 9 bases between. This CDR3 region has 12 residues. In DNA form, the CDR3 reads TGTGCCAGCATAGGGAGTCCCTACGAGCAGTACTTC. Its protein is CASIGSPYEQYF.

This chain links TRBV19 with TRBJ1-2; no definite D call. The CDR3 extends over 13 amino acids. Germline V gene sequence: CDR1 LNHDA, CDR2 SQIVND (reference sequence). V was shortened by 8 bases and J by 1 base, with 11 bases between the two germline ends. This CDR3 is CASSRAHNYGYTF. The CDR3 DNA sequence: TGTGCCAGTTCCCGCGCCCATAACTATGGCTACACCTTC.

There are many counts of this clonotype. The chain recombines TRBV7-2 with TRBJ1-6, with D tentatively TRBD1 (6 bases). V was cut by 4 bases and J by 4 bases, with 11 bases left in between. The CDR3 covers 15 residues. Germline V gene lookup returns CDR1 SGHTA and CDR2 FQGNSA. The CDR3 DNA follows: TGTGCCAGCAGCTCCCGGACAGAGTATAATTCACCCCTCCACTTT. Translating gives CASSSRTEYNSPLHF.

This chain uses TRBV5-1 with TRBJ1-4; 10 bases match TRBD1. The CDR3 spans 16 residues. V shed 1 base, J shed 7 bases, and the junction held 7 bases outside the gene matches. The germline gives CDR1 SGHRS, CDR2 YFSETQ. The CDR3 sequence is CASSLSRTGGFEKLFF. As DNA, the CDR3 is TGCGCCAGCAGCTTGTCAAGGACAGGGGGTTTTGAAAAACTGTTTTTT.

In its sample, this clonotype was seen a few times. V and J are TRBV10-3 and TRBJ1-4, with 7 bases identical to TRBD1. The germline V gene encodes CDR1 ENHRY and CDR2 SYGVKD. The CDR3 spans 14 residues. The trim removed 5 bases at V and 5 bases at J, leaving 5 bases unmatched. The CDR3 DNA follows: TGTGCCATCAGTATGACAGGGATAAATGAAAAACTGTTTTTT. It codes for CAISMTGINEKLFF.

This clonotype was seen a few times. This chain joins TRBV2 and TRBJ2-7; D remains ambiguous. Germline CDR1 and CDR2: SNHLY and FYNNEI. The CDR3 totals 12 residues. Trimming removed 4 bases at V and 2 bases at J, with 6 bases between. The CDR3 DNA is TGTGCCAGCAGTGGAGGACCCTACGAGCAGTACTTC. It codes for CASSGGPYEQYF.

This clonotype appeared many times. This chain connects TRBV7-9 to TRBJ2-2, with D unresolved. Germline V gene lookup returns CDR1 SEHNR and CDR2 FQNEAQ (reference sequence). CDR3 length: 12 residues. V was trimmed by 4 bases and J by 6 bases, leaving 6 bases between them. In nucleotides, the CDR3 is TGTGCCAGCAGCTCGACTTCCGGGGAGCTGTTTTTT. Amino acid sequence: CASSSTSGELFF. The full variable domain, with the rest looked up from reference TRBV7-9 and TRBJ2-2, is DTGVSQNPRHKITKRGQNVTFRCDPISEHNRLYWYRQTLGQGPEFLTYFQNEAQLEKSRLLSDRFSAERPKGSFSTLEIQRTEQGDSAMYLCASSSTSGELFFGEGSRLTVL.

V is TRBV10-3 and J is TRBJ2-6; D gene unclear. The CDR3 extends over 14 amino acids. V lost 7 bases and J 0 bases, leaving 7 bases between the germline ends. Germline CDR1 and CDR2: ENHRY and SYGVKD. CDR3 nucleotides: TGTGCCATCAAAAGGGACTCTGGGGCCAACGTCCTGACTTTC. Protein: CAIKRDSGANVLTF.

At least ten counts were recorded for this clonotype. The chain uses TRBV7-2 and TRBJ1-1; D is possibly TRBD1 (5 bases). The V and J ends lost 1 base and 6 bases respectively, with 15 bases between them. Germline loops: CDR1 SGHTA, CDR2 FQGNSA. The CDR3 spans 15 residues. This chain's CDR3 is CASSLDSGAGAEAFF. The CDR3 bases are TGTGCCAGCAGCTTAGATTCCGGGGCAGGCGCTGAAGCTTTCTTT.

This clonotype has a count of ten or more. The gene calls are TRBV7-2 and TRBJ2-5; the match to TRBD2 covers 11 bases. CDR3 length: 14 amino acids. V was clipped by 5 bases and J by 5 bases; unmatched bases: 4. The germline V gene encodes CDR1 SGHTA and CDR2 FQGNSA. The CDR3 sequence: CASSETSGMETQYF. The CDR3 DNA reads TGTGCCAGCAGCGAGACTAGCGGGATGGAGACCCAGTACTTC.

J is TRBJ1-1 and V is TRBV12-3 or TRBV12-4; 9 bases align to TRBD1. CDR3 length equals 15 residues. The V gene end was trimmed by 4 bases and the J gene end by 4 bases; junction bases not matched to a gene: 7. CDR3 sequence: CASSYSDRGGTEAFF. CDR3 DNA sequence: TGTGCCAGCAGTTATTCGGACAGGGGTGGCACTGAAGCTTTCTTT.

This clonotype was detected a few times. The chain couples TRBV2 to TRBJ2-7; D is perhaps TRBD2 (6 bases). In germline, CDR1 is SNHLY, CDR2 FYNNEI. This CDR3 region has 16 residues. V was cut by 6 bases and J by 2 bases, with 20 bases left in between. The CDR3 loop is CASRKGWVADPYEQYF. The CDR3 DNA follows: TGTGCCAGCAGAAAGGGGTGGGTAGCGGATCCCTACGAGCAGTACTTC.

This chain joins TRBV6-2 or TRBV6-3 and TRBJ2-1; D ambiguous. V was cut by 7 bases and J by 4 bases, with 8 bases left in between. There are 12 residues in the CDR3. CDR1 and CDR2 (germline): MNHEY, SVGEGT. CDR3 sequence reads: CASNDGYNEQFF. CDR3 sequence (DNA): TGTGCCAGCAACGACGGGTACAATGAGCAGTTCTTC.

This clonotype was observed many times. CDR3 bases: TGTGCCAGCAGTTCCCCCGGGACAGGAATGGGCAATGAGCAGTTCTTC. Amino acids: CASSSPGTGMGNEQFF. The chain uses TRBV6-5 and TRBJ2-1; 8 positions match TRBD1. Trimming at V came to 4 bases and at J to 6 bases, leaving 11 bases not matched to a gene. Germline CDR1 and CDR2: MNHEY and SVGAGI. The CDR3 is 16 amino acids.

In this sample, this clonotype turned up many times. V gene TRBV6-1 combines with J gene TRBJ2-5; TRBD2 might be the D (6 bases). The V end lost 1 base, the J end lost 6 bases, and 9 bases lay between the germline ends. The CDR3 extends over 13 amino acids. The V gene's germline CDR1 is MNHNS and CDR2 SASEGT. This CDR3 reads CASSEGGVQTQYF. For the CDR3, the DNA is TGTGCCAGCAGTGAAGGCGGGGTGCAGACCCAGTACTTC.